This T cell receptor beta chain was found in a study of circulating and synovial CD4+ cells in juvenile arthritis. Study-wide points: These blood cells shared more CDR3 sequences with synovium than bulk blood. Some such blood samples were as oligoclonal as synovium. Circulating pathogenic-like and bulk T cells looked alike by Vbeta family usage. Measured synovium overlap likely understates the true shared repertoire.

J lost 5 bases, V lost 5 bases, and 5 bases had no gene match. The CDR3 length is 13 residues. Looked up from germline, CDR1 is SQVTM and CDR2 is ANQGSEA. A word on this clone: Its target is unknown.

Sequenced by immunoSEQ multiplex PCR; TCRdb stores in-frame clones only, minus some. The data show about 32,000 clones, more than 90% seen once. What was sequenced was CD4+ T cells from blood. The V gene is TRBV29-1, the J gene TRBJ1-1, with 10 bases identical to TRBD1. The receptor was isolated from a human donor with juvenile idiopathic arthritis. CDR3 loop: CSVPGQGGTEAFF. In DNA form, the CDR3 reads TGCAGCGTTCCCGGACAGGGGGGAACTGAAGCTTTCTTT. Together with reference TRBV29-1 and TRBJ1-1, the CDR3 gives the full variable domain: SAVISQKPSRDICQRGTSLTIQCQVDSQVTMMFWYRQQPGQSLTLIATANQGSEATYESGFVIDKFPISRPNLTFSTLTVSNMSPEDSSIYLCSVPGQGGTEAFFGQGTRLTVV.